The 12 T cell receptor beta chains in this list originate from one sample, sequenced in a study of graft-versus-host responses after intestinal transplantation. No antigen has been identified for these receptors. Method: immunoSEQ multiplex PCR; TCRdb's copy keeps in-frame clones and lacks some. In the table there are more than 85,000 clones, around 83% of which are singletons. The sample here was unstimulated CD4+ T cells sorted from spleen or lymph node cells, taken before intestinal transplant. Receptor source: a human donor who received an intestinal transplant.

This chain uses TRBV27 with TRBJ1-2; the match to TRBD1 covers 8 bases. This CDR3 comprises 15 residues. Germline-derived CDR1 and CDR2 are MNHEY and SMNVEV (reference sequence). The junction had 11 bases not matched to a gene; V was cut back by 3 bases and J by 8 bases. CDR3 bases: TGTGCCAGCAGTTTCCGACAGGGGATAAGGAAGGGCTACACCTTC. Translation gives CASSFRQGIRKGYTF.

The gene calls are TRBV30 and TRBJ2-1; D uncertain. The germline gives CDR1 GTSNPN, CDR2 SVGIG (reference sequence). V was trimmed by 4 bases and J by 4 bases, leaving 11 bases between them. This CDR3 is built from 13 residues. CDR3: CAWTVTTYNEQFF. The CDR3 DNA follows: TGTGCCTGGACTGTGACGACTTACAATGAGCAGTTCTTC.

The V call is TRBV7-8, the J call TRBJ2-7; TRBD2 aligns across 9 bases. The CDR3 is 17 amino acids. After removal of 2 bases from V and 1 base from J, the junction contained 9 bases not matched to a gene. The germline gives CDR1 SGHVS, CDR2 FQNEAQ. The CDR3 spells CASSLMLAGRLSYEQYF. The CDR3 nucleotides are TGTGCCAGCAGCTTAATGCTAGCGGGGCGTCTATCCTACGAGCAGTACTTC.

CDR3 protein: CASRRSATDTQYF. The CDR3 region has the DNA TGTGCCAGCAGGCGGAGCGCCACAGATACGCAGTATTTT. This chain joins TRBV6-1 and TRBJ2-3; D is ambiguous. V lost 6 bases to trimming and J lost 2 bases, with 9 bases between them. Germline V lookup: CDR1 MNHNS, CDR2 SASEGT. CDR3 length equals 13 residues.

This clone was picked up one time. V gene TRBV5-1 combines with J gene TRBJ2-1, with 7 bases identical to TRBD2. Per the germline V gene, CDR1 is SGHRS and CDR2 is YFSETQ. The CDR3 consists of 14 residues. The V segment lost 0 bases and the J segment 6 bases; nucleotides outside the gene matches: 3. The CDR3 bases are TGCGCCAGCAGCTTGGGGGGGACTATCAATGAGCAGTTCTTC. It encodes CASSLGGTINEQFF.

The chain links TRBV7-3 to TRBJ2-3, with D unclear. Germline CDR1 reads SGHTA; CDR2 reads FQGTGA. This CDR3 region has 13 residues. Trimming removed 5 bases from V and 2 bases from J, with 8 bases in between. The CDR3 coding sequence is TGTGCCAGCAGCAATAGCTACACAGATACGCAGTATTTT. Its protein product is CASSNSYTDTQYF.

The gene calls are TRBV6-6 and TRBJ1-1; D remains ambiguous. The CDR3 is 14 amino acids. CDR1 is MNHNY and CDR2 is SVGAGI in the germline V gene (reference sequence). Trimming removed 5 bases from V and 3 bases from J, with 13 bases in between. The CDR3 loop reads CASSRTGVDTEAFF. CDR3 bases: TGTGCCAGCAGTCGAACCGGGGTTGACACTGAAGCTTTCTTT.

This chain links TRBV2 with TRBJ2-3, with TRBD2 matching over 10 bases. The CDR3 spans 15 residues. Germline CDR1 and CDR2: SNHLY and FYNNEI. J was trimmed by 3 bases and V by 6 bases; bases with no gene match: 6. The CDR3: CASSLTSGFTDTQYF. The CDR3 DNA follows: TGTGCCAGCAGCTTGACTAGCGGGTTTACAGATACGCAGTATTTT.

The chain is built from TRBV15 and TRBJ2-7; 9 bases match TRBD1. The V gene end was trimmed by 2 bases and the J gene end by 1 base; junction bases not matched to a gene: 9. The CDR3 is made up of 17 amino acids. The germline CDR1 and CDR2 sequences are LNHNV and YYDKDF (reference sequence). This chain's CDR3 is CATSRRYTGTGSYEQYF. The CDR3 DNA reads as TGTGCCACCAGCAGACGTTATACCGGGACAGGGTCCTACGAGCAGTACTTC. The full variable domain, rest sourced from reference TRBV15 and TRBJ2-7, is DAMVIQNPRYQVTQFGKPVTLSCSQTLNHNVMYWYQQKSSQAPKLLFHYYDKDFNNEADTPDNFQSRRPNTSFCFLDIRSPGLGDTAMYLCATSRRYTGTGSYEQYFGPGTRLTVT.

This chain uses TRBV28 with TRBJ2-2, with 9 bases that match TRBD1. Germline values: CDR1 MDHEN, CDR2 SYDVKM. This CDR3 is 14 amino acids long. J was trimmed by 3 bases and V by 5 bases; bases with no gene match: 1. The CDR3 sequence is CASSRTGDTGELFF. The CDR3 DNA reads TGTGCCAGCAGTCGGACAGGGGACACCGGGGAGCTGTTTTTT.

J is TRBJ2-3 and V is TRBV28; perhaps TRBD1 as D (6 bases). The V gene's germline CDR1 is MDHEN and CDR2 SYDVKM. V was trimmed by 7 bases and J by 5 bases, leaving 19 bases between them. The CDR3 is 15 amino acids. This CDR3 reads CASNGGSRPRDTQYF. CDR3 DNA: TGTGCCAGCAATGGGGGCAGTCGACCTCGAGATACGCAGTATTTT.

The chain carries TRBV15 and TRBJ2-3, with 13 nucleotides matching TRBD2. Losses at the gene ends were 2 bases for V and 5 bases for J; bases not matched to a gene: 4. There are 16 residues in the CDR3. Per the germline V gene, CDR1 is LNHNV and CDR2 is YYDKDF (reference sequence). The DNA of the CDR3 is TGTGCCACCAGCAGATCGGGACTAGCGGGGATAGATACGCAGTATTTT. Encoded protein: CATSRSGLAGIDTQYF.